This record looks at one T cell receptor (beta chain) sequence and its context. This clonotype was found many times. It has no known antigen specificity. No base-level quality is on record; no much larger clone is a single base apart. The data stem from a study of T cell repertoires in cytomegalovirus infection (dated by TCRdb to about 2019). The study in broad terms: Donor HLA type was relevant to the analysis, because carriage of CMV infection together with the matching HLA type was indicated by public TCR beta signatures.

On the study overall, not on this receptor specifically: The ex vivo response was dominated by HLA-C-restricted CMV-specific TCR beta clonotypes, which also provided the single most frequent clonotype in two of eight donors. Carriers of CMV infection plus the relevant HLA type were discriminated by the cumulative frequency of public TCR beta family members in the study cohort and in an independent roughly 400-donor cohort.

V is reduced by 5 bases and J by 1 base, leaving a spacing of 9 bases between them. CDR3 length: 14 amino acids, cysteine to phenylalanine. The DNA shown is the 42-base CDR3, in frame from base 1. For CDR1 and CDR2, the germline V gene lists SGHTA and FQGNSA. The reads were generated on an Illumina HiSeq 1500. TCRdb reworked the public reads: Q25 trimming with fastp, MiXCR clone assembly, productive beta chains retained. One record per CDR3 amino acid sequence lists the most common genes and DNA. In all, the sample holds 740,000 or so distinct CDR3 sequences, and 35% of those were seen once. In total, the top ten clones hold around 2.8% of the sample.

This sequence uses TRBV7-2 and TRBJ2-1; there is no confident call for the D gene. Source material: PBMCs. The receptor was derived from a human donor in good health (CMV status not recorded). Some clones in this sample may be carry-over from other donors' samples. The CDR3 in this case is CASSPPSSYNEQFF. The base sequence is TGTGCCAGCAGCCCCCCAAGTTCCTACAATGAGCAGTTCTTC. Reference TRBV7-2 and TRBJ2-1 genes cover what lies past the CDR3, so the full variable domain is GAGVSQSPSNKVTEKGKDVELRCDPISGHTALYWYRQSLGQGLEFLIYFQGNSAPDKSGLPSDRFSAERTGGSVSTLTIQRTQQEDSAVYLCASSPPSSYNEQFFGPGTRLTVL.